This TCR beta chain is from a study of T cell responses to AZD1222 COVID-19 vaccine. Germline CDR1 is LGHDT and CDR2 is YNNKEL (reference sequence). The CDR3 spans 15 residues. The J segment lost 2 bases and the V segment lost 1 base, leaving 3 bases of the junction unmatched. Pooled in the analysis were second doses at about 4 or about 12 weeks. The repertoire was sequenced with immunoSEQ multiplex PCR; TCRdb's copy has only in-frame clones and lacks some. The sample has around 140,000 clones; 90% to 95% are singletons. Material: peripheral blood, obtained 28 days after the second AZD1222 dose. This receptor was obtained from an adult who received the AZD1222 COVID-19 vaccine. The chain employs TRBV3-1 (or the pseudogene TRBV3-2) and TRBJ1-2; TRBD1 matches at 8 bases. CDR3 protein: CASSQAGGGNYGYTF. CDR3 in DNA: TGTGCCAGCAGCCAAGCAGGGGGCGGCAACTATGGCTACACCTTC.